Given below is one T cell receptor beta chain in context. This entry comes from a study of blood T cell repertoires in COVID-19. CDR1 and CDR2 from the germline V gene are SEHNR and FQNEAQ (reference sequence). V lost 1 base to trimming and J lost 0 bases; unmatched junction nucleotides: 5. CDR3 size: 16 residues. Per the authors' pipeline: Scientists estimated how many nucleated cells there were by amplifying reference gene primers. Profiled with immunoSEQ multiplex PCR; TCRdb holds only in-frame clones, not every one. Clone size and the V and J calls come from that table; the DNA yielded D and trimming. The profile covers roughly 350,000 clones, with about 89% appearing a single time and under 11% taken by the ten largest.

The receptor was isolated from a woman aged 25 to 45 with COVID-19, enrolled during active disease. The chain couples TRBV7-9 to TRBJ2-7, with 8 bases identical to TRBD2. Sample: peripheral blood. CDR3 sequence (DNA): TGTGCCAGCAGCTTAGTTCTAGCGGGTCGCTCCTACGAGCAGTACTTC. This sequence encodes CASSLVLAGRSYEQYF.